Included here is one T cell receptor (beta chain) sequence, with context. This clone has just a few counts. The antigen it recognizes is unknown. Base-call qualities are not available, and no considerably larger clone is one nucleotide away. The data stem from a study of beta chain features in type 1 diabetes (dated 2018 in TCRdb). At the level of the whole study: Mean age, gender distribution, total cell number and subset yield did not differ between patients and healthy donors. A total of 85 million to 140 million sorted cells were examined across all samples, and a strong correlation was observed between cell number per subset and RNA yield. Regulatory and stem cell-like memory subsets were obtained from only 8 patients and roughly 8 healthy donors, while naive and central memory subsets were obtained from all 30 or so donors. The study compared TCRB repertoires of sorted circulating CD4+ T cell subsets between recently diagnosed type 1 diabetes patients and matched healthy donors.

A single peripheral blood draw of around 120 mL on average was collected from each donor into heparinised tubes. Naive, central memory, regulatory and stem cell-like memory CD4+ T cells were sorted on a BD FACSAria II using a panel including CD45RO, CCR7, CD25, CD127, CD95 and CD27. Every sorted population had a purity above 98%. PBMCs were separated immediately by Lymphoprep density gradient centrifugation and were stained directly, without being cultured. Samples were stained and sorted in pairs, with one healthy donor and one patient per experiment, so that batch effects were minimized. General study outcomes and caveats: PCR may preferentially amplify shorter templates, but because patient and control samples were amplified and corrected together, any resulting skew would affect both groups equally. HLA sub-analyses involved small numbers of individuals, so any influence of HLA type on TCRB rearrangement remained unresolved. At VDJ recombination sites, patients with type 1 diabetes made fewer insertions and deleted more nucleotides, a pattern implying thymic rearrangement abnormalities. A moderate but significant shortening of TCRB CDR3 length was observed in type 1 diabetes patients in all four CD4+ subsets. Because cDNA rather than genomic DNA was sequenced, highly expressing activated cells could have been over-represented, although no difference in activation and CD3 levels was found between groups. Naive, central memory and regulatory TCRB repertoires appeared to be more similar among patients than among healthy donors.

All of the isolated RNA was reverse transcribed with the High Capacity cDNA Reverse Transcription Kit, so expressed TCRB transcripts were sequenced. Deep immunoSEQ sequencing was performed on naive, central memory and regulatory T cell samples, with an average of approximately 4 million total reads per sample. After sorted cells were lysed in RLT buffer, RNA was extracted with DNase-treated RNeasy Micro or Mini kits, with the choice depending on cell number. Each cell subset was processed separately to prevent cross-contamination, with patient and healthy donor samples processed together. The immunoSEQ multiplex PCR was used to amplify TCRB sequences from cDNA, generating 87-bp fragments that spanned the CDR3 region. Sequencing of the amplicons was done on the Illumina HiSeq platform. Under the source paper's analysis protocol: Synthetic template baselines were used to correct PCR bias computationally, reads within Hamming distance 2 were collapsed together, and singletons that could not be merged were discarded. Reads were aligned to IMGT to assign V, D and J genes, CDR3 length, and insertions or deletions at six rearrangement sites. Clonotype counts were normalized to sorted cell number within each subset before computing true diversity and Gini coefficients with the tcR R package. Repertoire sharing was quantified using the overlap coefficient calculated on TCRB nucleotide sequences. TCRdb's version of the immuneACCESS table is confined to in-frame rearrangements and falls short of the full clone set. An unresolved V gene accounts for under half of the shortfall where checked; the remainder is of unknown origin. The D gene and trimming were derived from the DNA, and the V and J assignments and clone size from that table. The sample profile shows about 180,000 clones; approximately 8.1% of them were found once. The ten largest account for approximately 0.5% of the sample.

At the junction V is shortened by 5 bases and J by 0 bases, with 8 bases in between. From cysteine to phenylalanine, the CDR3 is 14 amino acids long. Just CDR3 DNA is preserved here, 42 bases in frame from base 1. For CDR1 and CDR2, the germline V gene lists SGHTA and FQGNSA. Rearrangement joined TRBV7-2 to TRBJ1-5; the D gene is not confidently resolved. Sequenced material: central memory CD4+ T cells from blood. The receptor's source is a man aged 18-30 years with type 1 diabetes. The sequenced DNA: TGTGCCAGCAGCGCCGACAATAGCAATCAGCCCCAGCATTTT. This gives the protein CASSADNSNQPQHF.